The 7 T cell receptor beta chains below were found in one sample sequenced in a study of T cell responses to AZD1222 COVID-19 vaccine. The protocol was immunoSEQ multiplex PCR, while the TCRdb copy is restricted to in-frame clones and leaves out a portion. There are about 140,000 clones in the sample; 89% occur only once, and roughly 4.7% lies in the top ten. The sample here was peripheral blood, taken on day 0 of AZD1222 vaccination. The receptors were gathered from an adult in good health.

This clone has just one count. V is TRBV19 and J is TRBJ2-1; 10 positions match TRBD2. CDR1 is LNHDA, CDR2 SQIVND, per germline (reference sequence). Germline trimming cut 10 bases from V and 6 bases from J; bases unmatched to any gene: 18. The CDR3 is made up of 17 amino acids. The CDR3 reads CATSLLLTSGTPNEQFF. The CDR3 DNA follows: TGTGCCACTAGCCTATTACTAACTAGCGGGACCCCCAATGAGCAGTTCTTC. Drawing the rest from reference TRBV19 and TRBJ2-1, the complete variable domain is DGGITQSPKYLFRKEGQNVTLSCEQNLNHDAMYWYRQDPGQGLRLIYYSQIVNDFQKGDIAEGYSVSREKKESFPLTVTSAQKNPTAFYLCATSLLLTSGTPNEQFFGPGTRLTVL.

The J gene is TRBJ1-1, the V gene TRBV7-8; D is perhaps TRBD1 (5 bases). The ends were cut back, 0 bases at V and 0 bases at J, with 11 bases in the middle. CDR1 and CDR2 from the germline V gene are SGHVS and FQNEAQ. This CDR3 comprises 16 residues. CDR3 protein: CASSLAREDMNTEAFF. CDR3 in DNA: TGTGCCAGCAGCTTAGCCAGGGAGGACATGAACACTGAAGCTTTCTTT.

The rearrangement joins TRBV5-1 to TRBJ2-3; 10 bases align to TRBD2. The V segment lost 4 bases and the J segment 4 bases; nucleotides outside the gene matches: 12. The CDR3 contains 17 residues. Germline V CDR1 and CDR2: SGHRS, YFSETQ. The CDR3 loop reads CASSRLAGALVSDTQYF. CDR3 nucleotides: TGCGCCAGCAGCCGCCTAGCGGGGGCCCTAGTGTCAGATACGCAGTATTTT.

This chain links TRBV30 with TRBJ1-6, with D perhaps TRBD1 (6 bases). V was trimmed by 4 bases and J by 11 bases, leaving 15 bases between them. Germline V lookup: CDR1 GTSNPN, CDR2 SVGIG (reference sequence). This CDR3 spans 13 amino acids. CDR3 in DNA: TGTGCCTGGAACCAAGCAGGGGCGGCACCCCTCCACTTT. This sequence encodes CAWNQAGAAPLHF.

The chain uses TRBV7-9 and TRBJ2-3; no clear D gene. CDR1 and CDR2 from the germline V gene are SEHNR and FQNEAQ (reference sequence). The CDR3 loop spans 12 amino acids. Trimming stripped 2 bases from V and 6 bases from J, with 6 bases between. The CDR3 nucleotides are TGTGCCAGCAGCTTAATATCTGATACGCAGTATTTT. It specifies CASSLISDTQYF.

The chain combines TRBV5-4 with TRBJ1-3; D is ambiguous. CDR1 and CDR2 from the germline V gene are SGHNT and YYREEE (reference sequence). The CDR3 loop spans 15 amino acids. V was shortened by 4 bases and J by 1 base, with 12 bases between the two germline ends. In DNA form, the CDR3 reads TGTGCCAGCAGCCCTAGAGAGGGATCTGGAAACACCATATATTTT. Translation gives CASSPREGSGNTIYF.

V is TRBV28 and J is TRBJ2-1; D assignment may be TRBD1 or TRBD2 (6 bases each). Between the trimmed V and J ends, which lost 5 bases and 9 bases, there was a span of 23 bases. This CDR3 comprises 16 residues. Germline values: CDR1 MDHEN, CDR2 SYDVKM. The CDR3 loop reads CASSRSSGARDGEQFF. The CDR3 DNA follows: TGTGCCAGCAGTCGGTCTTCGGGGGCGCGAGACGGTGAGCAGTTCTTC.